This T cell receptor (beta chain) was recovered during a study of molecular identifiers for immune sequencing clone quantification. Study observations and caveats: Spiked Jurkat TCR RNA equal to one cell could reportedly be picked out among 1 million or so naive cells. Highly expanded clone sizes could be underestimated through barcode sharing by identical TCR molecules.

Sequencing libraries of naive CD8 cells derived from approximately 22,000 to 940,000 sorted cells with 10%, 30% or 50% RNA. This clonotype was seen many times. Its antigen remains unidentified. The bulk TCR libraries were made with methods described before and with listed TCR primers. MiXCR was run by TCRdb on the PCR reads, yielding one entry per CDR3 protein. The table records about 640,000 distinct CDR3 sequences, 15% to 20% of them present only once. The source is a human donor in good health. Some libraries in this study had Jurkat cell RNA spiked in. Input material: naive CD8+ T cells from blood, with Jurkat cell RNA spiked in. Noted subset: FACS-sorted CD8+CD4-CCR7+CD45RA+ naive T cells.

The CDR3 region is CASSQTVGGSEAFF. The DNA of the CDR3 is TGTGCCAGCAGCCAGACAGTAGGCGGTTCGGAAGCTTTCTTT. The chain links TRBV3-1 to TRBJ1-1, with a tentative D call TRBD1 (5 bases). The V gene's germline CDR1 is LGHDT and CDR2 YNNKEL (reference sequence). This CDR3 is 14 amino acids long. V dropped 3 bases and J dropped 8 bases, with 16 bases sitting between them. Based on the CDR3 plus reference TRBV3-1 and TRBJ1-1, the full variable domain is DTAVSQTPKYLVTQMGNDKSIKCEQNLGHDTMYWYKQDSKKFLKIMFSYNNKELIINETVPNRFSPKSPDKAHLNLHINSLELGDSAVYFCASSQTVGGSEAFFGQGTRLTVV.